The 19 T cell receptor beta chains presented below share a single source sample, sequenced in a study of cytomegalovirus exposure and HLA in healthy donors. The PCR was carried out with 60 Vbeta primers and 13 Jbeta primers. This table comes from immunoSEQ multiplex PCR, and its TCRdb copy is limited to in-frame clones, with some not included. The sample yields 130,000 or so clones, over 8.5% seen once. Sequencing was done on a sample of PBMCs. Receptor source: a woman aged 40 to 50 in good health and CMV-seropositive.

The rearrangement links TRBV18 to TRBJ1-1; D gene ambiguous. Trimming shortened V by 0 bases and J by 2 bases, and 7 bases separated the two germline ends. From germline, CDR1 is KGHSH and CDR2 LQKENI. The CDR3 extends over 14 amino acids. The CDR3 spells CASSPPKANTEAFF. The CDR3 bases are TGTGCCAGCTCACCACCGAAAGCAAACACTGAAGCTTTCTTT.

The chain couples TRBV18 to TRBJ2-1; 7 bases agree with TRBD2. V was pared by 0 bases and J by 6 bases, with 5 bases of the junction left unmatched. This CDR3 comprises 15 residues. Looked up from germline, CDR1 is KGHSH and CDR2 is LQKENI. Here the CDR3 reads CASSPPSGGGNEQFF. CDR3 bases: TGTGCCAGCTCACCACCCTCGGGAGGAGGCAATGAGCAGTTCTTC.

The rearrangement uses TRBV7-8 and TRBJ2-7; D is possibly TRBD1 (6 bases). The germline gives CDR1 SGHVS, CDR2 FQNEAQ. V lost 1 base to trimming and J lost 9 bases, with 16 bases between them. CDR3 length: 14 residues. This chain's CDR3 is CASSLVLGPQGQYF. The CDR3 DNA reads TGTGCCAGCAGCTTAGTTCTGGGGCCACAGGGGCAGTACTTC.

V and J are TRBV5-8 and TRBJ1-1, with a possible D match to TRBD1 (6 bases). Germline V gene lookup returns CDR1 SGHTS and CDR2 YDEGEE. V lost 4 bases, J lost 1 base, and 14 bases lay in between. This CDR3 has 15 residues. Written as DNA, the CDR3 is TGTGCCAGCAGCACTGGGGACACCAGGAACACTGAAGCTTTCTTT. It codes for CASSTGDTRNTEAFF.

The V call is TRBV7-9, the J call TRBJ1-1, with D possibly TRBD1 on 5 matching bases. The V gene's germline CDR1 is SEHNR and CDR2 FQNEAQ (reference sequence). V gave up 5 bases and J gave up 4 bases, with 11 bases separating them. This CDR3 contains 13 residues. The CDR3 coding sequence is TGTGCCAGCAGCGAAGGGACTCTCACTGAAGCTTTCTTT. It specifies CASSEGTLTEAFF. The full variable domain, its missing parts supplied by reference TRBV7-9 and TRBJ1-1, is DTGVSQNPRHKITKRGQNVTFRCDPISEHNRLYWYRQTLGQGPEFLTYFQNEAQLEKSRLLSDRFSAERPKGSFSTLEIQRTEQGDSAMYLCASSEGTLTEAFFGQGTRLTVV.

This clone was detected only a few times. The CDR3 nucleotides read TGCGCCAGCAGCTTGGCCCCGGACAGAAGTAATTCACCCCTCCACTTT. This sequence encodes CASSLAPDRSNSPLHF. The genes are TRBV5-1 and TRBJ1-6, with D perhaps matching TRBD1 (6 bases). This CDR3 spans 16 amino acids. In germline, CDR1 is SGHRS, CDR2 YFSETQ. Trimming shortened V by 0 bases and J by 6 bases, and 13 bases separated the two germline ends. The full variable domain, its missing parts supplied by reference TRBV5-1 and TRBJ1-6, is KAGVTQTPRYLIKTRGQQVTLSCSPISGHRSVSWYQQTPGQGLQFLFEYFSETQRNKGNFPGRFSGRQFSNSRSEMNVSTLELGDSALYLCASSLAPDRSNSPLHFGNGTRLTVT.

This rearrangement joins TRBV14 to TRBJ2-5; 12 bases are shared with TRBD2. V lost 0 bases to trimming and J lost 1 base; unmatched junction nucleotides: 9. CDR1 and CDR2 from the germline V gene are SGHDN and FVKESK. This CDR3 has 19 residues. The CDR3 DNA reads TGTGCCAGCAGCCAAGAAAGAGTCGTACTAGCGGGGGGCCAAGAGACCCAGTACTTC. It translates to CASSQERVVLAGGQETQYF. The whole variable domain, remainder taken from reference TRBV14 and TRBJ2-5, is EAGVTQFPSHSVIEKGQTVTLRCDPISGHDNLYWYRRVMGKEIKFLLHFVKESKQDESGMPNNRFLAERTGGTYSTLKVQPAELEDSGVYFCASSQERVVLAGGQETQYFGPGTRLLVL.

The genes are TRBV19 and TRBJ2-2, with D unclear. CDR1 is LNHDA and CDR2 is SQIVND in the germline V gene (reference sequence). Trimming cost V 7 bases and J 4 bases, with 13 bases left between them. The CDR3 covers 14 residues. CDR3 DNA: TGTGCCAGTACCCCGTACTCGAGCACCGGGGAGCTGTTTTTT. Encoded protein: CASTPYSSTGELFF. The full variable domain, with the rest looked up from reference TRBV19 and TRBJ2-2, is DGGITQSPKYLFRKEGQNVTLSCEQNLNHDAMYWYRQDPGQGLRLIYYSQIVNDFQKGDIAEGYSVSREKKESFPLTVTSAQKNPTAFYLCASTPYSSTGELFFGEGSRLTVL.

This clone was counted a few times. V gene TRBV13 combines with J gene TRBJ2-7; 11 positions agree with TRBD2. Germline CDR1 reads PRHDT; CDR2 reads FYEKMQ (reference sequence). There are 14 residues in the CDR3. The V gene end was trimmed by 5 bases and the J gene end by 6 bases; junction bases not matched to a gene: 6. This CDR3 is CASSLAGGRSEQYF. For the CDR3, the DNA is TGTGCCAGCAGCCTAGCGGGGGGCCGGAGCGAGCAGTACTTC. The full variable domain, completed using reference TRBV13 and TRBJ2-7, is AAGVIQSPRHLIKEKRETATLKCYPIPRHDTVYWYQQGPGQDPQFLISFYEKMQSDKGSIPDRFSAQQFSDYHSELNMSSLELGDSALYFCASSLAGGRSEQYFGPGTRLTVT.

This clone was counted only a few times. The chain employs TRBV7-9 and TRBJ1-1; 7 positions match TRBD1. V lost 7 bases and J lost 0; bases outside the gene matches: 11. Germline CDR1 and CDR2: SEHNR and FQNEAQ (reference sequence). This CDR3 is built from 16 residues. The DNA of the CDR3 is TGTGCCAGCACCCCCACAGGGGAACCTATGAACACTGAAGCTTTCTTT. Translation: CASTPTGEPMNTEAFF. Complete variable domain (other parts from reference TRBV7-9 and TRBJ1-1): DTGVSQNPRHKITKRGQNVTFRCDPISEHNRLYWYRQTLGQGPEFLTYFQNEAQLEKSRLLSDRFSAERPKGSFSTLEIQRTEQGDSAMYLCASTPTGEPMNTEAFFGQGTRLTVV.

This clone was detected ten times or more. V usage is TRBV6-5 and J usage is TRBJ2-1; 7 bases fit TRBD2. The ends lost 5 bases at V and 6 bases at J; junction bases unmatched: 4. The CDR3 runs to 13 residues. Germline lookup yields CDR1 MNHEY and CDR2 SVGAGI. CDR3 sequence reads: CASSRLASNEQFF. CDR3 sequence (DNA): TGTGCCAGCAGTAGACTAGCAAGCAATGAGCAGTTCTTC.

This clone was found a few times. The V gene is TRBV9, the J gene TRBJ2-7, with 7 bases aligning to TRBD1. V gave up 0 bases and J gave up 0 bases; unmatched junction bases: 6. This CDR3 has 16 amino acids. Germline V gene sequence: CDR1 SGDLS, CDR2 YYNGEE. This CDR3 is CASSVGADRSSYEQYF. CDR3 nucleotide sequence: TGTGCCAGCAGCGTAGGAGCGGACAGGAGCTCCTACGAGCAGTACTTC.

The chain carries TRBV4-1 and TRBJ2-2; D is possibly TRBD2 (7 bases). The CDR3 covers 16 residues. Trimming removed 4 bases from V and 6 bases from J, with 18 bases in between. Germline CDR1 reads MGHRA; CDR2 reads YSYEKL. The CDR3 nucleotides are TGCGCCAGCAGCCGCGAGGGGGAGGGGATCGCCGGGGAGCTGTTTTTT. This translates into CASSREGEGIAGELFF.

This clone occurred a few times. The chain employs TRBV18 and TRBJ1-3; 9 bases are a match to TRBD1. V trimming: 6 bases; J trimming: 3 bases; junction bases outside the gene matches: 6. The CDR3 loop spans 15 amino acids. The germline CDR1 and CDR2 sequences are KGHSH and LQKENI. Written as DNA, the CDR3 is TGTGCCAGCTCTCGGACAGGGGAAGGTGGAAACACCATATATTTT. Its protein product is CASSRTGEGGNTIYF.

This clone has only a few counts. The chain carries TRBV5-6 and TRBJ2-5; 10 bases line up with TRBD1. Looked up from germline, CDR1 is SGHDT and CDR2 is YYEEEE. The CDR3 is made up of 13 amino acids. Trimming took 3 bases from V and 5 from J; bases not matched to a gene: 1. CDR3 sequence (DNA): TGTGCCAGCAGCTGGACAGGGGGGGAGACCCAGTACTTC. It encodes CASSWTGGETQYF.

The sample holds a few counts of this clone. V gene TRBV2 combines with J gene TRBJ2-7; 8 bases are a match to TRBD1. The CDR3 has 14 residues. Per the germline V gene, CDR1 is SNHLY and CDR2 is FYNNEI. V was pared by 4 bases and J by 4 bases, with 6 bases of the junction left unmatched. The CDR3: CASSVPGGRYEQYF. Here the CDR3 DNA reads TGTGCCAGCAGTGTCCCAGGGGGCCGTTACGAGCAGTACTTC. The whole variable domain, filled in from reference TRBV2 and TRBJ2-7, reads EPEVTQTPSHQVTQMGQEVILRCVPISNHLYFYWYRQILGQKVEFLVSFYNNEISEKSEIFDDQFSVERPDGSNFTLKIRSTKLEDSAMYFCASSVPGGRYEQYFGPGTRLTVT.

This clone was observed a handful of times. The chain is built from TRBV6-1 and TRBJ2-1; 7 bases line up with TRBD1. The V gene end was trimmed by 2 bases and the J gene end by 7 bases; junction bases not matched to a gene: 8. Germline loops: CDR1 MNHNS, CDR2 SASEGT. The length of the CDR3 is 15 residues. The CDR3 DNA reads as TGTGCCAGCAGTGAACCAGTCGACAGGGCGAATGAGCAGTTCTTC. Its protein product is CASSEPVDRANEQFF.

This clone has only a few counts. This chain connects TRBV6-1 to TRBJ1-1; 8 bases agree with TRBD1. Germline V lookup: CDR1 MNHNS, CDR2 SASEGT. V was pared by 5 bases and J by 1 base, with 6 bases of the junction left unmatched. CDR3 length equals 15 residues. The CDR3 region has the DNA TGTGCCAGCAGTTCCAGGGGGCGCGGGAACACTGAAGCTTTCTTT. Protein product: CASSSRGRGNTEAFF.

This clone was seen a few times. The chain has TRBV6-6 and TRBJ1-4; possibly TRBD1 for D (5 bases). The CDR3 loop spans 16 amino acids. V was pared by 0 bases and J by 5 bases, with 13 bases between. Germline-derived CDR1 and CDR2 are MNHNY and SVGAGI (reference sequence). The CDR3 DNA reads TGTGCCAGCAGTTACTCTGTCGCAGGGCAAAATGAAAAACTGTTTTTT. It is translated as CASSYSVAGQNEKLFF.